Given below is one T cell receptor beta chain in context. Its antigen remains unknown. This entry is derived from a study of cytomegalovirus exposure and HLA in healthy donors. General study results and limits: High specificity and sensitivity for cytomegalovirus status were reported for the classifier.

This PCR relied on a set of 60 Vbeta primers and 13 Jbeta primers. Sequencing was performed with immunoSEQ multiplex PCR; in TCRdb, only in-frame clones are kept and a portion is missing. The repertoire holds approximately 150,000 clones, over 75% seen once, with about 0.66% in the top ten. V was clipped by 6 bases and J by 2 bases, with 29 bases between them. In germline, CDR1 is LGHNT, CDR2 FRNRAP. This CDR3 region has 20 residues. The sequence derives from a male donor in good health and CMV-seronegative. The rearrangement links TRBV12-5 to TRBJ2-1; a possible D gene is TRBD2 (5 bases). Sequenced input: PBMCs. The CDR3 here is CASGGISAGFVGRTYNEQFF. CDR3 nucleotide sequence: TGTGCTAGTGGCGGGATTAGCGCCGGTTTCGTCGGTCGAACCTACAATGAGCAGTTCTTC.